This TCR beta chain originates from a study of blood T cell repertoires in COVID-19. This CDR3 contains 12 residues. V dropped 7 bases and J dropped 8 bases, with 14 bases sitting between them. Study processing details: Amplified reference gene primers provided the basis for estimating nucleated cell counts. The repertoire was sequenced with immunoSEQ multiplex PCR; TCRdb's copy has only in-frame clones and lacks some. D and trimming were read from the DNA, whereas the V and J calls and clone size are those reported in that table. The sample records around 130,000 clones, approximately 77% being singletons.

This clonotype was sampled from a man older than 75 with acute or convalescent COVID-19. Sequencing was done on a sample of peripheral blood. The chain joins TRBV12-3 or TRBV12-4 to TRBJ1-2, with unresolved D. CDR3 nucleotide sequence: TGTGCCAGCACCCACCCGGGTGGCGGCTACACCTTC. It encodes CASTHPGGGYTF.